This passage covers 20 T cell receptor beta chains from one sample sequenced in a study of blood T cells in healthy people across ages. Primed by a sample-barcoded 5' primer and a J-beta primer mix, a second PCR proceeded for 7 to 11 cycles. TCRdb recomputed calls from the 5' RACE reads with MiXCR, one row per CDR3 protein. In the table there are fewer than 1,000,000 distinct CDR3 sequences, 40% to 50% of which are singletons. Sample: blood. The receptors originated from a man aged 55 to 70 in good health.

The CDR3: CASSLSWQGTEAFF. CDR3 bases: TGTGCCAGCAGTTTATCCTGGCAGGGCACTGAAGCTTTCTTT. This sequence joins TRBV28 and TRBJ1-1; perhaps TRBD1 as D (5 bases). Looked up from germline, CDR1 is MDHEN and CDR2 is SYDVKM. Trimming cost V 1 base and J 4 bases, with 10 bases left between them. This CDR3 spans 14 amino acids.

This clonotype was counted ten times or more. Compared with germline, one end of the junction differs, possibly owing to a read error. The V and J genes are TRBV7-9 and TRBJ2-6, with no clear D. This CDR3 is 15 amino acids long. Germline CDR1 SEHNR, CDR2 FQNEAQ (reference sequence). The CDR3 sequence is CASSLASSGANVLTF. The DNA of the CDR3 is TGCGCCAGCAGCTTAGCAAGCTCTGGGGCCAACGTCCTGACTTTC.

The chain carries TRBV12-3 or TRBV12-4 and TRBJ1-2; TRBD1 matches at 9 bases. The junction had 7 bases not matched to a gene; V was cut back by 7 bases and J by 1 base. This CDR3 has 15 amino acids. The CDR3 DNA reads as TGTGCCAGCAAGATCACAGGGGGCGATAACTATGGCTACACCTTC. Encoded protein: CASKITGGDNYGYTF.

This clonotype has a handful of counts. The chain uses TRBV5-1 and TRBJ2-1; 8 bases are a match to TRBD2. Germline V gene lookup returns CDR1 SGHRS and CDR2 YFSETQ. The ends lost 4 bases at V and 4 bases at J; junction bases unmatched: 10. The CDR3 contains 16 residues. The CDR3 DNA reads TGCGCCAGCAGCACCGGGCGGGGGGTAATATACAATGAGCAGTTCTTC. This sequence encodes CASSTGRGVIYNEQFF.

This clonotype was counted a few times. The chain carries TRBV29-1 and TRBJ1-2; D is possibly TRBD1 (5 bases). The germline V gene has CDR1 SQVTM and CDR2 ANQGSEA. The CDR3 covers 12 residues. V lost 7 bases to trimming and J lost 8 bases, with 17 bases between them. This CDR3 reads CSAYGARDGYTF. The CDR3 nucleotides are TGCAGCGCTTACGGGGCCCGGGACGGCTACACCTTC.

Many counts were recorded for this clonotype. This rearrangement joins TRBV29-1 to TRBJ2-7; possibly TRBD1 for D (5 bases). Trimming took 6 bases from V and 10 from J, leaving 22 bases between them. Germline CDR1 and CDR2: SQVTM and ANQGSEA. The CDR3 runs 13 residues. The CDR3 DNA follows: TGCAGCGTCGACATCCTCCAGGGAAAGGGACAGTACTTC. Residues: CSVDILQGKGQYF.

The CDR3 nucleotides are TGTGCCAGCAGCTTAGTGCTAACTGAAGCTTTCTTT. Amino acids: CASSLVLTEAFF. V and J are TRBV7-9 and TRBJ1-1; unclear D gene. Germline CDR1 and CDR2: SEHNR and FQNEAQ (reference sequence). The length of the CDR3 is 12 residues. V dropped 1 base and J dropped 5 bases, with 5 bases sitting between them.

The rearrangement joins TRBV6-1 to TRBJ1-5; D not certain. From germline, CDR1 is MNHNS and CDR2 SASEGT. The CDR3 spans 15 residues. Between the trimmed V and J ends, which lost 6 bases and 7 bases, there was a span of 19 bases. The chain's CDR3 is CASSPDEGPAQPQHF. DNA for the CDR3: TGTGCCAGCAGCCCCGATGAGGGTCCCGCACAGCCCCAGCATTTT.

The rearrangement uses TRBV28 and TRBJ2-5; tentatively, D is TRBD1 or TRBD2 (5 bases each). CDR1 is MDHEN, CDR2 SYDVKM, per germline. The CDR3 sequence is 15 residues long. With 5 bases removed from V and 11 bases from J, the gap between germline ends came to 24 bases. The CDR3 protein is CASSRDLSRTDEQYF. The CDR3 DNA is TGTGCCAGCAGTAGGGACCTATCCCGGACGGATGAGCAGTACTTC. The whole variable domain, filled in from reference TRBV28 and TRBJ2-5, reads DVKVTQSSRYLVKRTGEKVFLECVQDMDHENMFWYRQDPGLGLRLIYFSYDVKMKEKGDIPEGYSVSREKKERFSLILESASTNQTSMYLCASSRDLSRTDEQYFGPGTRLLVL.

CDR3 residues: CASSQGTGTIIYEQYF. In DNA form, the CDR3 reads TGCGCCAGCAGCCAGGGTACCGGGACTATTATCTACGAGCAGTACTTC. The rearrangement uses TRBV4-1 and TRBJ2-7; 7 bases align to TRBD2. This CDR3 is built from 16 residues. The germline V gene encodes CDR1 MGHRA and CDR2 YSYEKL. Unmatched junction bases numbered 11, after V lost 3 bases and J lost 3 bases.

The genes are TRBV13 and TRBJ2-7; maybe TRBD1 (6 bases). This CDR3 comprises 14 residues. Germline CDR1 reads PRHDT; CDR2 reads FYEKMQ (reference sequence). V lost 2 bases and J 7 bases, leaving 15 bases between the germline ends. DNA for the CDR3: TGTGCCAGCAGCTTATTCAGGGGTGGCAATGAGCAGTACTTC. Its protein product is CASSLFRGGNEQYF.

The chain combines TRBV7-2 with TRBJ1-2; D is perhaps TRBD1 (6 bases). V lost 2 bases and J 1 base, leaving 17 bases between the germline ends. The CDR3 loop spans 17 amino acids. Germline lookup yields CDR1 SGHTA and CDR2 FQGNSA. CDR3 DNA sequence: TGTGCCAGCAGCTTATCGGCCGGGACACCAATTAACTATGGCTACACCTTC. Translated: CASSLSAGTPINYGYTF.

The count of this clonotype is one. The chain employs TRBV6-1 and TRBJ2-1; D gene unclear. Trimming took 2 bases from V and 6 from J, leaving 14 bases between them. Per the germline V gene, CDR1 is MNHNS and CDR2 is SASEGT. This CDR3 is built from 15 residues. In DNA, the CDR3 is TGTGCCAGCAGTGAACCGGCCCTGGGTAGCAATGAGCAGTTCTTC. This encodes CASSEPALGSNEQFF.

This clonotype was counted a few times. The V gene is TRBV27, the J gene TRBJ2-7; D assignment may be TRBD1 or TRBD2 (5 bases each). This CDR3 has 14 residues. Germline loops: CDR1 MNHEY, CDR2 SMNVEV (reference sequence). Trimming took 3 bases from V and 3 from J, leaving 12 bases between them. CDR3 coding DNA: TGTGCCAGCAGTTTTCGGGGCGGCGACTACGAGCAGTACTTC. The encoded protein is CASSFRGGDYEQYF.

This clonotype has just a few counts. The chain combines TRBV7-2 with TRBJ2-1; 10 bases fit TRBD1. The CDR3 contains 16 residues. Trimming at V came to 3 bases and at J to 5 bases, leaving 7 bases not matched to a gene. The germline gives CDR1 SGHTA, CDR2 FQGNSA. The CDR3 reads CASSFGDRGLNNEQFF. Written as DNA, the CDR3 is TGTGCCAGCAGCTTCGGGGACAGGGGCTTAAACAATGAGCAGTTCTTC. The variable domain in full, with the rest retrieved from reference TRBV7-2 and TRBJ2-1, is GAGVSQSPSNKVTEKGKDVELRCDPISGHTALYWYRQSLGQGLEFLIYFQGNSAPDKSGLPSDRFSAERTGGSVSTLTIQRTQQEDSAVYLCASSFGDRGLNNEQFFGPGTRLTVL.

The rearrangement uses TRBV5-1 and TRBJ2-5; D gene ambiguous. CDR3 length: 16 amino acids. Germline CDR1 SGHRS, CDR2 YFSETQ. Trimming cost V 0 bases and J 0 bases, with 12 bases left between them. CDR3 in amino acids: CASSLVAEMYQETQYF. DNA of the CDR3: TGCGCCAGCAGCTTGGTTGCTGAAATGTACCAAGAGACCCAGTACTTC.

This clonotype was picked up a small number of times. J is TRBJ2-5 and V is TRBV4-3, with a possible D match to TRBD1 (5 bases). The CDR3 length is 15 residues. The germline CDR1 and CDR2 sequences are LGHNA and YSLEER. V was trimmed by 1 base and J by 4 bases, leaving 13 bases between them. CDR3 region: CASSQALQAPETQYF. The CDR3 DNA follows: TGCGCCAGCAGCCAAGCATTACAGGCCCCAGAGACCCAGTACTTC.

The table lists this clonotype with a count of one. This chain links TRBV20-1 with TRBJ2-5; 7 nucleotides line up with TRBD2. From germline, CDR1 is DFQATT and CDR2 SNEGSKA (reference sequence). The CDR3 consists of 16 residues. J lost 1 base, V lost 0 bases, and 8 bases had no gene match. CDR3 protein: CSARDLWRGFQETQYF. The CDR3, as DNA: TGCAGTGCTAGAGATTTGTGGCGGGGGTTCCAAGAGACCCAGTACTTC.

The chain couples TRBV30 to TRBJ2-7, with 10 bases that match TRBD1. With V trimmed by 5 bases and J by 5 bases, 9 bases remained unmatched. CDR1 and CDR2 from the germline V gene are GTSNPN and SVGIG (reference sequence). The CDR3 totals 14 residues. CDR3 in DNA: TGTGCCTGGGGATCCGGGACAGGGGCGAACGAGCAGTACTTC. It yields the protein CAWGSGTGANEQYF.

CDR3 DNA: TGTGCCAGCGCCTTGTTGGTGGATACGCAGTATTTT. This encodes CASALLVDTQYF. This sequence joins TRBV6-2 or TRBV6-3 and TRBJ2-3; the D is unclear. Trimming pared 8 bases from V and 6 bases from J, leaving 12 bases between. Germline V lookup: CDR1 MNHEY, CDR2 SVGEGT. This CDR3 contains 12 residues.